This TCR beta chain was found in a study of T-cell reconstitution after alpha-beta-depleted transplantation in children. Unique molecular identifiers were incorporated into the prepared TCRbeta library. Each CDR3 protein gets one entry after TCRdb re-called the PCR reads with MiXCR. The repertoire holds about 460,000 distinct CDR3 sequences, with 9.5% to 15% as singletons. Germline trimming cut 7 bases from V and 2 bases from J; bases unmatched to any gene: 4. The CDR3 consists of 14 residues. This receptor was identified in a human donor who donated a stem cell graft to a child with combined immunodeficiency. The sequences come from PBMCs from the stem cell graft donor, collected from the stem cell graft. This chain joins TRBV12-3 or TRBV12-4 and TRBJ2-7, with 11 bases that match TRBD1. The CDR3 DNA reads TGTGCCAGCAACGGACAGGGGGCAGCCTACGAGCAGTACTTC. Its translation is CASNGQGAAYEQYF.